One sample yielded the 11 T cell receptor beta chains listed below, sequenced in a study of STAT5B mutations in CD4+ large granular lymphocyte leukemia. Profiled with immunoSEQ multiplex PCR; TCRdb holds only in-frame clones, not every one. This sample carries under 35,000 clones, around 90% of them seen once, and the ten largest clones take 0.4% to 0.5%. Sequenced: CD4+ T cells from blood buffy coats. These TCRs come from a human donor in good health.

The chain couples TRBV10-3 to TRBJ2-1; D perhaps matches TRBD2 (6 bases). This CDR3 region has 13 residues. Trimming took 3 bases from V and 6 from J, leaving 9 bases between them. Germline CDR1 ENHRY, CDR2 SYGVKD. The CDR3 is CAISDGSPNEQFF. The CDR3 DNA reads as TGTGCCATCAGTGACGGGAGCCCCAATGAGCAGTTCTTC.

The chain has TRBV5-1 and TRBJ2-7, with 11 nucleotides matching TRBD2. Germline V CDR1 and CDR2: SGHRS, YFSETQ. With V trimmed by 3 bases and J by 5 bases, 7 bases remained unmatched. There are 15 residues in the CDR3. CDR3 nucleotides: TGCGCCAGCAGCTCCCTACTAGCGGGAGAAGACGAGCAGTACTTC. It encodes CASSSLLAGEDEQYF.

The genes are TRBV28 and TRBJ2-1, with 10 positions matching TRBD2. The J segment lost 10 bases and the V segment lost 2 bases, leaving 11 bases of the junction unmatched. The CDR3 has 16 residues. Germline CDR1 is MDHEN and CDR2 is SYDVKM. The CDR3 reads CASSLSGRAPRGEQFF. CDR3 DNA: TGTGCCAGCAGTTTAAGCGGGAGGGCCCCCAGGGGCGAGCAGTTCTTC.

This clone occurred once. J is TRBJ2-7 and V is TRBV10-3; 7 bases are a match to TRBD2. CDR1 and CDR2 (germline): ENHRY, SYGVKD. V lost 6 bases and J lost 2; bases outside the gene matches: 1. CDR3 length: 12 residues. CDR3 coding DNA: TGTGCCATCAGAGCGGGAACCTACGAGCAGTACTTC. Amino acid sequence: CAIRAGTYEQYF.

V gene TRBV7-2 combines with J gene TRBJ1-4; TRBD1 matches 8 bases. Unmatched junction bases numbered 9, after V lost 2 bases and J lost 7 bases. Germline V gene lookup returns CDR1 SGHTA and CDR2 FQGNSA. The CDR3 length is 16 residues. The CDR3 is CASSLLYGQGGEKLFF. CDR3 nucleotide sequence: TGTGCCAGCAGCTTATTATACGGACAGGGTGGTGAAAAACTGTTTTTT.

The V and J genes are TRBV27 and TRBJ2-1; tentatively, D is TRBD2 (6 bases). Germline assignment: CDR1 MNHEY and CDR2 SMNVEV (reference sequence). This CDR3 is 14 amino acids long. Trimming left V 2 bases short and J 15 bases short, with 20 bases between. In DNA form, the CDR3 reads TGTGCCAGCAGTTTAAGTTTGGGACTTTACGCCCCGTTCTTC. It codes for CASSLSLGLYAPFF.

The J gene is TRBJ1-5, the V gene TRBV7-8; D is unclear. The length of the CDR3 is 13 residues. The germline CDR1 and CDR2 sequences are SGHVS and FQNEAQ. Trimming took off 5 bases at V and 7 bases at J, with 12 bases between the two ends. CDR3 sequence (DNA): TGTGCCAGCAGCGCTGTGGGTAGGCAGCCCCAGCATTTT. As protein: CASSAVGRQPQHF.

The chain is built from TRBV27 and TRBJ1-5, with 8 nucleotides matching TRBD1. The CDR3 is 16 amino acids. CDR1 and CDR2 from the germline V gene are MNHEY and SMNVEV (reference sequence). V was clipped by 6 bases and J by 1 base; unmatched bases: 8. The chain's CDR3 is CASRTSGGGSNQPQHF. The CDR3 nucleotides are TGTGCCAGCAGAACCTCAGGGGGCGGGAGCAATCAGCCCCAGCATTTT.

The chain has TRBV10-2 and TRBJ2-6; weak D call: TRBD2 (6 bases). V was pared by 2 bases and J by 2 bases, with 13 bases between. In germline, CDR1 is WSHSY, CDR2 SAAADI. This CDR3 comprises 17 residues. The DNA for the CDR3 is TGCGCCAGCAGTGAGAGCTTCGGGGGACCTGGGGCCAACGTCCTGACTTTC. Translating it yields CASSESFGGPGANVLTF.

The rearrangement joins TRBV7-2 to TRBJ1-1; D possibly corresponds to TRBD1 (5 bases). Trimming removed 3 bases at V and 10 bases at J, with 6 bases between. The CDR3 consists of 10 residues. Per the germline V gene, CDR1 is SGHTA and CDR2 is FQGNSA. The CDR3 DNA follows: TGTGCCAGCAGCTTGGGACGAGCTTTCTTT. Its translation: CASSLGRAFF.

This rearrangement joins TRBV5-5 to TRBJ2-2; no firm D call. The CDR3 runs 13 residues. The germline V gene has CDR1 SGHKS and CDR2 YYEKEE (reference sequence). Deletions cut 0 bases from V and 9 bases from J, with 9 bases between. DNA of the CDR3: TGTGCCAGCAGCTTGGCGGGTGATCGGGAGCTGTTTTTT. Its protein product is CASSLAGDRELFF. Using reference TRBV5-5 and TRBJ2-2 for the parts outside the CDR3, the full variable domain is DAGVTQSPTHLIKTRGQQVTLRCSPISGHKSVSWYQQVLGQGPQFIFQYYEKEERGRGNFPDRFSARQFPNYSSELNVNALLLGDSALYLCASSLAGDRELFFGEGSRLTVL.